One and the same sample provided the 28 T cell receptor beta chains below, sequenced in a study of blood T cell repertoires in COVID-19. TCRdb keeps only in-frame clones here, not all; method: immunoSEQ multiplex PCR. The data show some 460,000 clones, with roughly 87% seen just once and under 0.85% held by the top ten. Sequencing was performed on PBMCs or T cells enriched from blood (not recorded which). Receptor source: a young woman who had recovered from COVID-19.

The V call is TRBV15, the J call TRBJ1-6, with D uncertain. This CDR3 has 15 amino acids. The V gene's germline CDR1 is LNHNV and CDR2 YYDKDF (reference sequence). With 4 bases removed from V and 0 bases from J, the gap between germline ends came to 7 bases. The CDR3 region is CATSTWSSYNSPLHF. CDR3 sequence (DNA): TGTGCCACCAGCACGTGGAGCTCCTATAATTCACCCCTCCACTTT.

The rearrangement links TRBV28 to TRBJ1-2; D gene unclear. Trimming took 5 bases from V and 3 from J, leaving 16 bases between them. The germline V gene has CDR1 MDHEN and CDR2 SYDVKM. The CDR3 contains 15 residues. Here the CDR3 reads CASSALLQLHYGYTF. The CDR3, as DNA: TGTGCCAGCAGTGCCCTCCTACAGCTTCACTATGGCTACACCTTC.

The chain couples TRBV7-9 to TRBJ1-2; 7 bases are a match to TRBD1. The CDR3 is 15 amino acids. Germline assignment: CDR1 SEHNR and CDR2 FQNEAQ (reference sequence). The V and J ends lost 5 bases and 2 bases, in that order; junction bases with no gene match: 8. In DNA form, the CDR3 reads TGTGCCAGCAGCCTAGGGGGCCCGGACAACTATGGCTACACCTTC. Its translation is CASSLGGPDNYGYTF.

This chain uses TRBV11-2 with TRBJ2-5; TRBD2 agrees at 7 bases. The trim removed 1 base at V and 1 base at J, leaving 3 bases unmatched. The germline CDR1 and CDR2 sequences are SGHAT and FQNNGV. The CDR3 has 15 amino acids. CDR3 nucleotides: TGTGCCAGCAGCTTAGGGGGAGGGCTCCAAGAGACCCAGTACTTC. Its translation: CASSLGGGLQETQYF.

This chain joins TRBV5-1 and TRBJ2-1; TRBD2 is a possible D gene (5 bases). CDR1 SGHRS and CDR2 YFSETQ come from the germline V gene. V lost 4 bases and J 5 bases, leaving 16 bases between the germline ends. CDR3 length: 15 amino acids. CDR3 nucleotide sequence: TGCGCCAGCAGCCCCGAGGGTATCTCGAACAATGAGCAGTTCTTC. This translates into CASSPEGISNNEQFF.

The rearrangement joins TRBV27 to TRBJ1-2; 7 bases agree with TRBD1. The CDR3 has 14 amino acids. J lost 7 bases, V lost 0 bases, and 5 bases had no gene match. Germline CDR1 MNHEY, CDR2 SMNVEV (reference sequence). CDR3 coding DNA: TGTGCCAGCAGTTTATCTAGGCAGGGGGGTGGCTACACCTTC. As protein: CASSLSRQGGGYTF.

The rearrangement uses TRBV7-8 and TRBJ2-3, with 9 bases that match TRBD2. CDR1 is SGHVS, CDR2 FQNEAQ, per germline. The CDR3 loop spans 16 amino acids. The V gene end was trimmed by 2 bases and the J gene end by 3 bases; junction bases not matched to a gene: 6. The CDR3 loop reads CASSLTSGLETDTQYF. The CDR3 DNA reads TGTGCCAGCAGCTTAACTAGCGGGTTAGAAACAGATACGCAGTATTTT.

The sample holds a few counts of this clone. This rearrangement joins TRBV5-1 to TRBJ2-5, with 7 bases identical to TRBD2. This CDR3 has 15 residues. Trimming removed 4 bases from V and 4 bases from J; junction bases left unmatched: 10. CDR1 is SGHRS and CDR2 is YFSETQ in the germline V gene. This CDR3 is CASSRGLDSGETQYF. The CDR3 nucleotides are TGCGCCAGCAGCCGAGGACTAGACTCTGGAGAGACCCAGTACTTC.

CDR3 sequence reads: CASSLEGVGQGSYSNQPQHF. The DNA for the CDR3 is TGTGCCAGCAGCTTGGAGGGCGTAGGACAGGGATCCTATAGCAATCAGCCCCAGCATTTT. The rearrangement joins TRBV5-8 to TRBJ1-5; the match to TRBD1 covers 8 bases. V shed 0 bases and J 0 bases; nucleotides not matched to a gene: 14. The germline V gene encodes CDR1 SGHTS and CDR2 YDEGEE. The CDR3 is made up of 20 amino acids. Complete variable domain (other parts from reference TRBV5-8 and TRBJ1-5): EAGVTQSPTHLIKTRGQQATLRCSPISGHTSVYWYQQALGLGLQFLLWYDEGEERNRGNFPPRFSGRQFPNYSSELNVNALELEDSALYLCASSLEGVGQGSYSNQPQHFGDGTRLSIL.

The table lists this clone with a few counts. CDR3 loop: CASSPILQGARNTEAFF. CDR3 nucleotides: TGTGCCAGCAGCCCAATCCTACAGGGGGCGCGGAACACTGAAGCTTTCTTT. The V gene is TRBV5-6, the J gene TRBJ1-1; TRBD1 agrees at 9 bases. With V trimmed by 4 bases and J by 1 base, 11 bases remained unmatched. The length of the CDR3 is 17 residues. Germline V gene data show CDR1 as SGHDT and CDR2 as YYEEEE. The full variable domain, its missing parts supplied by reference TRBV5-6 and TRBJ1-1, is DAGVTQSPTHLIKTRGQQVTLRCSPKSGHDTVSWYQQALGQGPQFIFQYYEEEERQRGNFPDRFSGHQFPNYSSELNVNALLLGDSALYLCASSPILQGARNTEAFFGQGTRLTVV.

This clone has a handful of counts. The genes are TRBV7-3 and TRBJ1-6; D is perhaps TRBD1 (6 bases). The CDR3 totals 17 residues. With 4 bases removed from V and 4 bases from J, the gap between germline ends came to 17 bases. CDR1 is SGHTA and CDR2 is FQGTGA in the germline V gene. The CDR3 DNA follows: TGTGCCAGCAGCTCCGCCCCCGGGACACCTTATAATTCACCCCTCCACTTT. This codes for CASSSAPGTPYNSPLHF. Full variable domain (rest looked up from reference TRBV7-3 and TRBJ1-6): GAGVSQTPSNKVTEKGKYVELRCDPISGHTALYWYRQSLGQGPEFLIYFQGTGAADDSGLPNDRFFAVRPEGSVSTLKIQRTERGDSAVYLCASSSAPGTPYNSPLHFGNGTRLTVT.

The J gene is TRBJ2-3, the V gene TRBV18; the D gene is possibly TRBD2 (6 bases). CDR1 is KGHSH and CDR2 is LQKENI in the germline V gene. The V gene lost 3 bases and the J gene lost 3 bases, with 10 bases spanning the gap. The CDR3 extends over 14 amino acids. As DNA, the CDR3 is TGTGCCAGCTCACCGCGACTAGTGACAGATACGCAGTATTTT. Protein product: CASSPRLVTDTQYF.

This clone was observed a single time. CDR3: CASSPLPVNTEAFF. CDR3 in DNA: TGTGCCAGCTCACCACTTCCGGTGAACACTGAAGCTTTCTTT. The genes are TRBV18 and TRBJ1-1; D ambiguous. CDR3 length: 14 amino acids. CDR1 and CDR2 from the germline V gene are KGHSH and LQKENI. V was clipped by 1 base and J by 0 bases, with 6 bases between them.

The CDR3 spells CATGATGVFHNEQFF. As DNA, the CDR3 is TGTGCCACCGGAGCAACAGGGGTGTTCCACAATGAGCAGTTCTTC. The gene calls are TRBV24-1 and TRBJ2-1; 7 bases agree with TRBD1. The V and J ends lost 9 bases and 5 bases, in that order; junction bases with no gene match: 12. Germline values: CDR1 KGHDR, CDR2 SFDVKD. This CDR3 has 15 residues.

This clone was detected a few times. The genes are TRBV30 and TRBJ1-1, with D possibly TRBD1 on 6 matching bases. This CDR3 has 11 residues. Trimming took 3 bases from V and 13 from J, leaving 15 bases between them. In germline, CDR1 is GTSNPN, CDR2 SVGIG (reference sequence). This CDR3 reads CAWSRGENGFF. DNA of the CDR3: TGTGCCTGGAGCAGGGGCGAGAACGGTTTCTTT.

This rearrangement joins TRBV20-1 to TRBJ1-1, with TRBD1 as a possible D gene (5 bases). In germline, CDR1 is DFQATT, CDR2 SNEGSKA (reference sequence). This CDR3 is 11 amino acids long. CDR3 sequence: CRGIGGTEAFF. The CDR3 region has the DNA TGCCGGGGGATAGGAGGAACTGAAGCTTTCTTT.

This chain joins TRBV30 and TRBJ1-2; weak D call: TRBD1 (6 bases). Germline V lookup: CDR1 GTSNPN, CDR2 SVGIG (reference sequence). CDR3 length: 15 amino acids. Trimming took off 0 bases at V and 4 bases at J, with 15 bases between the two ends. This CDR3 is CAWSVGTGRGYGYTF. CDR3 bases: TGTGCCTGGAGTGTAGGCACAGGGCGCGGCTATGGCTACACCTTC.

The chain has TRBV2 and TRBJ2-1, with D perhaps TRBD2 (6 bases). With 6 bases removed from V and 3 bases from J, the gap between germline ends came to 12 bases. The CDR3 contains 14 residues. CDR1 is SNHLY, CDR2 FYNNEI, per germline. The CDR3 is CASRNGGLYNEQFF. The DNA of the CDR3 is TGTGCCAGCAGGAACGGGGGACTCTACAATGAGCAGTTCTTC.

The chain has TRBV5-1 and TRBJ1-2; no firm D call. This CDR3 has 12 residues. Trimming shortened V by 4 bases and J by 4 bases, and 8 bases separated the two germline ends. Germline values: CDR1 SGHRS, CDR2 YFSETQ. The CDR3: CASSTGLYGYTF. CDR3 coding DNA: TGCGCCAGCAGCACCGGACTCTATGGCTACACCTTC.

This chain joins TRBV10-3 and TRBJ2-6; 9 positions agree with TRBD2. J gave up 2 bases and V 8 bases, and 13 bases lay outside the gene matches. The germline CDR1 and CDR2 sequences are ENHRY and SYGVKD. This CDR3 is built from 18 residues. The CDR3 sequence: CAIYGYLAGTTGANVLTF. DNA of the CDR3: TGTGCCATCTATGGCTACCTAGCGGGGACTACTGGGGCCAACGTCCTGACTTTC.

The V call is TRBV7-9, the J call TRBJ1-1; no clear D. The CDR3 consists of 15 residues. Trimming shortened V by 1 base and J by 3 bases, and 12 bases separated the two germline ends. Germline lookup yields CDR1 SEHNR and CDR2 FQNEAQ (reference sequence). For the CDR3, the DNA is TGTGCCAGCAGCTTAGAAGTAGGGCGGGACACTGAAGCTTTCTTT. This gives the protein CASSLEVGRDTEAFF.

V and J are TRBV30 and TRBJ1-5, with D perhaps TRBD1 (6 bases). The CDR3 covers 13 residues. The germline V gene has CDR1 GTSNPN and CDR2 SVGIG (reference sequence). V was cut by 4 bases and J by 1 base, with 8 bases left in between. CDR3 sequence reads: CAWTGQSNQPQHF. The CDR3 DNA is TGTGCCTGGACGGGACAAAGCAATCAGCCCCAGCATTTT.

The V gene is TRBV6-5, the J gene TRBJ2-7; 7 bases fit TRBD1. Unmatched junction bases numbered 14, after V lost 5 bases and J lost 7 bases. This CDR3 has 15 residues. CDR1 and CDR2 from the germline V gene are MNHEY and SVGAGI. The CDR3 is CASSPSGQAAWEQYF. The CDR3 region has the DNA TGTGCCAGCAGTCCTTCAGGACAGGCCGCATGGGAGCAGTACTTC.

Note on this clone: This sample also contains other DNA sequences that code for the same CDR3. The rearrangement uses TRBV4-2 and TRBJ2-1; D is perhaps TRBD1 (5 bases). The CDR3 has 14 amino acids. Per germline, CDR1 LGHNA and CDR2 YNFKEQ. V was shortened by 1 base and J by 4 bases, with 8 bases between the two germline ends. The CDR3 loop reads CASSQGGPYNEQFF. CDR3 in DNA: TGTGCCAGCAGCCAAGGGGGCCCGTACAATGAGCAGTTCTTC.

The chain joins TRBV2 to TRBJ1-2; D remains unclear. Germline values: CDR1 SNHLY, CDR2 FYNNEI. The CDR3 loop spans 13 amino acids. The V end was cut by 3 bases, the J end by 8 bases, with 13 bases between. CDR3 residues: CASSESREDGYTF. For the CDR3, the DNA is TGTGCCAGCAGTGAGTCCCGGGAGGACGGCTACACCTTC.

The chain couples TRBV7-9 to TRBJ2-1; TRBD2 agrees at 10 bases. Trimming took 2 bases from V and 6 from J; bases not matched to a gene: 4. The germline gives CDR1 SEHNR, CDR2 FQNEAQ (reference sequence). This CDR3 is built from 15 residues. The DNA for the CDR3 is TGTGCCAGCAGCTTACTAGCGGGGGACCGCAATGAGCAGTTCTTC. This gives the protein CASSLLAGDRNEQFF.

The gene calls are TRBV18 and TRBJ1-2; TRBD1 agrees at 8 bases. Germline CDR1 reads KGHSH; CDR2 reads LQKENI. The CDR3 runs 14 residues. The J segment lost 9 bases and the V segment lost 2 bases, leaving 8 bases of the junction unmatched. In nucleotides, the CDR3 is TGTGCCAGCTCACCAGGAGACAGGGGTCGTAGCTACACCTTC. Protein product: CASSPGDRGRSYTF.

The gene calls are TRBV7-8 and TRBJ1-2; no clear D. Germline V lookup: CDR1 SGHVS, CDR2 FQNEAQ. The CDR3 sequence is 13 residues long. V lost 7 bases to trimming and J lost 5 bases, with 14 bases between them. The CDR3, as DNA: TGTGCCAGCACTTCCCCCGTTGAGTATGGCTACACCTTC. Protein product: CASTSPVEYGYTF.